The clone carrying this TCR beta chain was recorded only once. What it recognizes is unknown. Across several immunoSEQ plates, the genomic DNA of each subset was split evenly. Profiled with immunoSEQ multiplex PCR; TCRdb holds only in-frame clones, not every one. The sample includes roughly 2.1 million clones, around 93% seen only once; the top ten take under 2%. Selected positively for CCR7 and CD45RO-negative, naive CD8 cells excluded terminally differentiated effector memory CD45RA+ cells. The germline gives CDR1 LGHNA, CDR2 YSLEER. The CDR3 has 18 amino acids. Trimming removed 0 bases at V and 2 bases at J, with 20 bases between. This sample is part of a study of shared clonotypes between healthy human individuals. General study findings and limits: Sequencing of the sorted subsets was shown by rarefaction to be incomplete despite large depth. Blood was the sole source, and tissue repertoires probably differ. Across a handful of donors, naive CD4 shared 5% to 5.5%, naive CD8 around 3.8%, memory CD4 2.3%, memory CD8 0.4% to 0.5%.

Specimen: naive CD8+ T cells from PBMCs. The TCR comes from a man aged 18 to 29 in good health. Some clones in this sample may be carry-over from other donors' samples. The chain joins TRBV4-3 to TRBJ2-7; D possibly corresponds to TRBD2 (5 bases). The CDR3 protein is CASSQDLVMERWPYEQYF. Written as DNA, the CDR3 is TGCGCCAGCAGCCAAGATCTCGTTATGGAGCGGTGGCCCTACGAGCAGTACTTC.